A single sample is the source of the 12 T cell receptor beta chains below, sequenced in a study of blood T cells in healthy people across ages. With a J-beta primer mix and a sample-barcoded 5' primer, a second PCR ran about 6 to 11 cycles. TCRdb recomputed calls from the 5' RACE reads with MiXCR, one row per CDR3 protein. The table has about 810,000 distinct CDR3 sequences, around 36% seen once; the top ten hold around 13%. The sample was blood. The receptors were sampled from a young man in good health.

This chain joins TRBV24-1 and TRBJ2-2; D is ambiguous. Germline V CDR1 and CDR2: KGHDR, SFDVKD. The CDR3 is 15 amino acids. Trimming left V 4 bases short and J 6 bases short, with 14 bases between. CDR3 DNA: TGTGCCACCAGTGACCCGGACGGAGTGGCCGGGGAGCTGTTTTTT. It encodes CATSDPDGVAGELFF.

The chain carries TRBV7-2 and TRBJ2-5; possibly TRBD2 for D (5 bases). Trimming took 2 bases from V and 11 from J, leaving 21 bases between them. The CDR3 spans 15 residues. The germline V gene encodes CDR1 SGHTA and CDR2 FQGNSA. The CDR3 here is CASSLTGVINNEQYF. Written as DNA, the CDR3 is TGTGCCAGCAGCTTAACCGGGGTTATAAACAATGAGCAGTACTTC. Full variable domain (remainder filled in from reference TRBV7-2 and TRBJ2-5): GAGVSQSPSNKVTEKGKDVELRCDPISGHTALYWYRQSLGQGLEFLIYFQGNSAPDKSGLPSDRFSAERTGGSVSTLTIQRTQQEDSAVYLCASSLTGVINNEQYFGPGTRLLVL.

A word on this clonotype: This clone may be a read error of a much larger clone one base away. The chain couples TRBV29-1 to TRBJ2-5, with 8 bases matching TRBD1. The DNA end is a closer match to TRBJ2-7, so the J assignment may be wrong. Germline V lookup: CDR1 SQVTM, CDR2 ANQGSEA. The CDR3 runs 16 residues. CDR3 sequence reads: CSVDALSRGQFYEQYF. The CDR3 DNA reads TGCAGCGTTGACGCCTTGAGCAGGGGGCAGTTCTACGAGCAGTACTTC.

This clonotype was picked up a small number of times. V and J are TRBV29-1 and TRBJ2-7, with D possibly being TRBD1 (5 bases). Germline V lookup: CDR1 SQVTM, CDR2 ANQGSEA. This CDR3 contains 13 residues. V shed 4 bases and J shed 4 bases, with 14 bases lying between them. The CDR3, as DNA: TGCAGCGTTGGTAGGGGTTTTGGGTACGAGCAGTACTTC. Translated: CSVGRGFGYEQYF.

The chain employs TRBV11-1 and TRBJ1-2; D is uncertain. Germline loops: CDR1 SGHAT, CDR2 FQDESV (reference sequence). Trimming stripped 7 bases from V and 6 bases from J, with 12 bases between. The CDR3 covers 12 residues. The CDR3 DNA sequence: TGTGCCAGCACCAGACTCCGGGATGGCTACACCTTC. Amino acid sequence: CASTRLRDGYTF.

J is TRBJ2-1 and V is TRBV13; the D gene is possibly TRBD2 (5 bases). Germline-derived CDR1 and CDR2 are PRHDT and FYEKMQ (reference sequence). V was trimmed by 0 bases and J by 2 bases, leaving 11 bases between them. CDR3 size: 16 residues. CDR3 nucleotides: TGTGCCAGCAGCTTAGGCACGGGGATAACCTACAATGAGCAGTTCTTC. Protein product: CASSLGTGITYNEQFF.

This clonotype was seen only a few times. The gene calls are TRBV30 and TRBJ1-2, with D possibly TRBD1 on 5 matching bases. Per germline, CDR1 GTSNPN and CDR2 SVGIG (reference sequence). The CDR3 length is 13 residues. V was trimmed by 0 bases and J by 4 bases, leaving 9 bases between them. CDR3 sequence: CAWSVSGGYGYTF. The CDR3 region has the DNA TGTGCCTGGAGTGTCTCGGGGGGCTATGGCTACACCTTC.

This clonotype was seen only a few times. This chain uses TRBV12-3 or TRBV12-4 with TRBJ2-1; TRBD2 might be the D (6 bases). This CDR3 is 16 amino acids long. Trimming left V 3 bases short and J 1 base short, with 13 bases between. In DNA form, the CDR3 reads TGTGCCAGCAGTTTTCGGGGGTCGGGGTCCTACAATGAGCAGTTCTTC. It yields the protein CASSFRGSGSYNEQFF.

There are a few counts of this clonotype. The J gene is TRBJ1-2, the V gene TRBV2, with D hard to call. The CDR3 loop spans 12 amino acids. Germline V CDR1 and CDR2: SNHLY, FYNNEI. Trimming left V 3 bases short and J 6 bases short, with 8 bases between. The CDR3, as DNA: TGTGCCAGCAGTGATAGCTTGAATGGCTACACCTTC. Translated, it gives CASSDSLNGYTF.

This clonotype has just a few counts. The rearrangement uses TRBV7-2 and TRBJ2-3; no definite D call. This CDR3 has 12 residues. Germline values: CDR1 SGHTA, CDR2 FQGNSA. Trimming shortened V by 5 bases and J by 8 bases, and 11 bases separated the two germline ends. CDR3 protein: CASSRLKVTQYF. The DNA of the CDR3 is TGTGCCAGCAGCCGCCTTAAGGTTACGCAGTATTTT.

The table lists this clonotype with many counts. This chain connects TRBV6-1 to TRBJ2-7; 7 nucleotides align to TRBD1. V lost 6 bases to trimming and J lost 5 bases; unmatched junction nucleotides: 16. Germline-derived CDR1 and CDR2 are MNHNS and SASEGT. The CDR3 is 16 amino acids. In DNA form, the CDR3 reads TGTGCCAGCAGAGAACGGGACAGACGTCGGTGGAACGAGCAGTACTTC. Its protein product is CASRERDRRRWNEQYF.

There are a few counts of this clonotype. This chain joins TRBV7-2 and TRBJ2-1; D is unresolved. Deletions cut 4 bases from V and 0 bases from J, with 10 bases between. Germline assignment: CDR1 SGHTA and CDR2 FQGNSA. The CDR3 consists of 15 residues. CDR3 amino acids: CASSYPPSSYNEQFF. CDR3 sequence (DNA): TGTGCCAGCAGCTATCCCCCGAGCTCCTACAATGAGCAGTTCTTC.